The T cell receptor (beta chain) under discussion was sequenced for a study of glioma-infiltrating T cells. Study findings and constraints: Above-expected tissue-blood divergence occurred in all gliomas, most in low-grade ones.

The CDR3 sequence is 13 residues long. Trimming stripped 10 bases from V and 4 bases from J, with 15 bases between. Germline assignment: CDR1 KGHDR and CDR2 SFDVKD. Amplification of TCR alpha and beta CDR3 regions from RNA used iRepertoire nested multiplex PCR. One-step reverse transcription and amplification started from approximately 100-400 ng of tissue mRNA or PBMC total RNA. TCRdb reprocessed the multiplex PCR reads via MiXCR and lists one record per CDR3 protein. The sample has 84,000 or so distinct CDR3 sequences; around a quarter are singletons. Concerning this clonotype: The antigen is undetermined.

V gene TRBV24-1 combines with J gene TRBJ1-2; D may be TRBD1 (6 bases). The receptor comes from a human donor with low-grade glioma or glioblastoma, undergoing nonglioma brain surgery, or in good health (not recorded which). Sequencing input: glioma tissue, nonneoplastic brain tissue, or PBMCs (not recorded which). The DNA for the CDR3 is TGTGCCACACAACAGGGAATGGGCTATGGCTACACCTTC. It specifies CATQQGMGYGYTF.